This TCR beta chain is drawn from a study of blood T cell repertoires in COVID-19. Study information: Some COVID-19 samples were acute and others convalescent; all came from the United States, Italy and Spain. PBMCs, B-cell-depleted T cells, or T cells provided the cDNA or gDNA that made up the material.

Per the germline V gene, CDR1 is SGHNT and CDR2 is YYREEE (reference sequence). The V end was cut by 0 bases, the J end by 4 bases, with 9 bases between. CDR3 size: 14 residues. This clone was found once. Authors' processing steps: From reference gene primer amplification, estimates of nucleated cell counts were derived. Repertoires were generated with immunoSEQ multiplex PCR, while TCRdb's copy carries only in-frame clones and drops some. That table is the source of V, J and clone size, and D and trimming were worked out from the DNA. The sample has some 200,000 clones, about four fifths seen once. The material sequenced was peripheral blood. The sequence was collected from a middle-aged woman with acute or convalescent COVID-19. The chain joins TRBV5-4 to TRBJ2-3, with D perhaps matching TRBD1 (6 bases). The CDR3 region is CASSLAEGADTQYF. As DNA, the CDR3 is TGTGCCAGCAGCTTGGCTGAGGGGGCAGATACGCAGTATTTT.